The clone carrying this T cell receptor beta chain was seen a few times. The antigen is not known. Unsorted bulk tissue, about 17-33 mg of it, served as the source for co-extraction of RNA and DNA. Chronic HBV infection was present in the patients, who were treatment-naive. The authors made TCR beta cDNA from around 500 ng total RNA with a constant-region primer. What produced the TCR beta libraries was three nested multiplex PCR rounds using slightly modified ARM-PCR. With TRBV1-TRBV30 forward primers and a C-beta reverse primer, the first two PCR rounds were run for 9 to 10 cycles each. From the multiplex PCR reads, TCRdb called clonotypes with MiXCR, one entry per CDR3 protein. The repertoire consists of fewer than 150,000 distinct CDR3 sequences, with around two thirds occurring once and the leading ten covering roughly 8.8%. The entry originates in a study of tumor-infiltrating lymphocytes in primary liver carcinoma. Study-level results: Only about 8-24% of top clones were detected in each of the five tumor regions.

The ends lost 6 bases at V and 0 bases at J; junction bases unmatched: 8. Germline V gene sequence: CDR1 MNHNS, CDR2 SASEGT. The CDR3 loop spans 16 amino acids. The rearrangement uses TRBV6-1 and TRBJ1-3; 7 nucleotides align to TRBD1. Sequencing was done on a sample of liver tumor tissue from sampling region 1. This sample's subset: tumor region T1, superior pole. The TCR comes from a woman in her sixties or seventies with primary liver carcinoma and hepatitis B virus infection. CDR3 nucleotides: TGTGCCAGCAGGGCAGGGGGGTGGGGCTCTGGAAACACCATATATTTT. Translating gives CASRAGGWGSGNTIYF.